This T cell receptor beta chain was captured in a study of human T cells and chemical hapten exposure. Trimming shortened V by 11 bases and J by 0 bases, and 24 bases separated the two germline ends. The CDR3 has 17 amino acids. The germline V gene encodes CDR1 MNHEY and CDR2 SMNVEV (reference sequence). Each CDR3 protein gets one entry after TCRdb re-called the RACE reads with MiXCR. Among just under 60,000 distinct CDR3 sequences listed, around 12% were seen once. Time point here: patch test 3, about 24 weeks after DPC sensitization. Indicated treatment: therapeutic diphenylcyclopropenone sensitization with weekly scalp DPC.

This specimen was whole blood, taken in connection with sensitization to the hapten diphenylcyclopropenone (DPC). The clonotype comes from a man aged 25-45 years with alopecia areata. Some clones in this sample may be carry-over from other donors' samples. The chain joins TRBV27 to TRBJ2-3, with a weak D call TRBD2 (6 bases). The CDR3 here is CAPDGDCDPSSTDTQYF. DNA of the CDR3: TGTGCCCCCGACGGGGACTGCGACCCTTCTAGCACAGATACGCAGTATTTT.